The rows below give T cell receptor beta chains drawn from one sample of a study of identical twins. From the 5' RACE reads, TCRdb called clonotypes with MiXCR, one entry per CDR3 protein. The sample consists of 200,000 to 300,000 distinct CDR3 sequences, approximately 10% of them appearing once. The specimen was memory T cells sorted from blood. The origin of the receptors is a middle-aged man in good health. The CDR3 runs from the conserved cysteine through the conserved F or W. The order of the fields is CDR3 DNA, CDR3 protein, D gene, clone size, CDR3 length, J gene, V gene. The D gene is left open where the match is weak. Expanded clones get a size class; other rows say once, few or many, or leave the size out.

cdr3_nt: TGCAGTGCCGGGGGGCTAGCGGGAGTTGAGCAGTTCTTC
cdr3_aa: CSAGGLAGVEQFF
d_call: TRBD2
clone_size: many
cdr3_length: 13
j_call: TRBJ2-1
v_call: TRBV20-1

cdr3_nt: TGTGCCAGCAGCAAAGTTTTGAGTACGCAGTATTTT
cdr3_aa: CASSKVLSTQYF
d_call: NA
clone_size: NA
cdr3_length: 12
j_call: TRBJ2-3
v_call: TRBV21-1

cdr3_nt: TGTGCCAGCAGTTACTCACAGACCACCTATGAGCAGTTCTTC
cdr3_aa: CASSYSQTTYEQFF
d_call: NA
clone_size: many
cdr3_length: 14
j_call: TRBJ2-1
v_call: TRBV6-2/TRBV6-3

cdr3_nt: TGTGCCAGCAGATTAGTTTCAGATACGCAGTATTTT
cdr3_aa: CASRLVSDTQYF
d_call: NA
clone_size: NA
cdr3_length: 12
j_call: TRBJ2-3
v_call: TRBV7-8

cdr3_nt: TGTGCCAGCAGCCCCAACCTGTCAGGGGCGGATACGCAGTATTTT
cdr3_aa: CASSPNLSGADTQYF
d_call: NA
clone_size: many
cdr3_length: 15
j_call: TRBJ2-3
v_call: TRBV7-2

cdr3_nt: TGCAGTGCTAGAGACACTCCGGGACAGATACTATTTACCCATTCGCCGCCTTTC
cdr3_aa: CSARDTPGQILFTHSPPF
d_call: TRBD1
clone_size: NA
cdr3_length: 18
j_call: TRBJ2-7
v_call: TRBV20-1

cdr3_nt: TGTGCCAGCAGCAGGGGGCCGGATTCACCCCTCCACTTT
cdr3_aa: CASSRGPDSPLHF
d_call: TRBD1
clone_size: many
cdr3_length: 13
j_call: TRBJ1-6
v_call: TRBV7-2

cdr3_nt: TGTGCCAGCAGCTTGGTTATGGGGACTAGCCCCGGGGAGCTGTTTTTT
cdr3_aa: CASSLVMGTSPGELFF
d_call: TRBD2
clone_size: NA
cdr3_length: 16
j_call: TRBJ2-2
v_call: TRBV5-6

cdr3_nt: TGTGCCAGCTCACCACTGAATTTTCCTGAGCAGTTCTTC
cdr3_aa: CASSPLNFPEQFF
d_call: NA
clone_size: many
cdr3_length: 13
j_call: TRBJ2-1
v_call: TRBV18

cdr3_nt: TGTGCCAGCAGTTTGTGGCCAGACTCCTACGAGCAGTACTTC
cdr3_aa: CASSLWPDSYEQYF
d_call: NA
clone_size: NA
cdr3_length: 14
j_call: TRBJ2-7
v_call: TRBV12-3/TRBV12-4

cdr3_nt: TGCAGCGTTGAAGTCAGGGCGGGATACAATGAGCAGTTCTTC
cdr3_aa: CSVEVRAGYNEQFF
d_call: NA
clone_size: many
cdr3_length: 14
j_call: TRBJ2-1
v_call: TRBV29-1

cdr3_nt: TGCAGCGTTACCCCGGGACTAGCGGCCCCCCATGAGCAGTTCTTC
cdr3_aa: CSVTPGLAAPHEQFF
d_call: TRBD2
clone_size: NA
cdr3_length: 15
j_call: TRBJ2-1
v_call: TRBV29-1

cdr3_nt: TGTGCCAGCAGTAAACAGCCGTTCTCTGGAAACACCATATATTTT
cdr3_aa: CASSKQPFSGNTIYF
d_call: NA
clone_size: many
cdr3_length: 15
j_call: TRBJ1-3
v_call: TRBV9

cdr3_nt: TGCGCCAGCAGCTCGAGGGCTAATAACAGAGGTACCGGGGAGCTGTTTTTT
cdr3_aa: CASSSRANNRGTGELFF
d_call: NA
clone_size: few
cdr3_length: 17
j_call: TRBJ2-2
v_call: TRBV5-1

cdr3_nt: TGTGCCAGCAGCCAAGAAGAGCGGGGGGGCCAAGATACGCAGTATTTT
cdr3_aa: CASSQEERGGQDTQYF
d_call: TRBD2
clone_size: many
cdr3_length: 16
j_call: TRBJ2-3
v_call: TRBV4-2

cdr3_nt: TGTGCCAGCAGCTTAGTTCGTGATTCACCCCTCCACTTT
cdr3_aa: CASSLVRDSPLHF
d_call: NA
clone_size: few
cdr3_length: 13
j_call: TRBJ1-6
v_call: TRBV7-2

cdr3_nt: TGTGCCAGTAGTATAGCCGGGACAGGGGGCTATGGCTACACCTTC
cdr3_aa: CASSIAGTGGYGYTF
d_call: TRBD1
clone_size: many
cdr3_length: 15
j_call: TRBJ1-2
v_call: TRBV19

cdr3_nt: TGTGCCAGCAGTGACCCCGGCAATTGGGGAAACACCATATATTTT
cdr3_aa: CASSDPGNWGNTIYF
d_call: NA
clone_size: few
cdr3_length: 15
j_call: TRBJ1-3
v_call: TRBV7-8

cdr3_nt: TGCAGCGTTGCAGGGGTTTCCTACGAGCAGTACTTC
cdr3_aa: CSVAGVSYEQYF
d_call: NA
clone_size: NA
cdr3_length: 12
j_call: TRBJ2-7
v_call: TRBV29-1

cdr3_nt: TGTGCCAGCAGCCAAGATAGGGCTAGCTGGACCTACGAGCAGTACTTC
cdr3_aa: CASSQDRASWTYEQYF
d_call: NA
clone_size: NA
cdr3_length: 16
j_call: TRBJ2-7
v_call: TRBV4-2

cdr3_nt: TGTGCCAGCAGACGGACAGGGAGGGGCGAGCAGTACTTC
cdr3_aa: CASRRTGRGEQYF
d_call: NA
clone_size: many
cdr3_length: 13
j_call: TRBJ2-7
v_call: TRBV11-2

cdr3_nt: TGCAGCGCCCCGGAGGGTGGCCGGTGGGGGGAAGGGGAGCAGTTCTTC
cdr3_aa: CSAPEGGRWGEGEQFF
d_call: NA
clone_size: many
cdr3_length: 16
j_call: TRBJ2-1
v_call: TRBV29-1

cdr3_nt: TGTGCCAGCAGTTCTTTCCGGGACAGGGGCCGAAATCAGCCCCAGCATTTT
cdr3_aa: CASSSFRDRGRNQPQHF
d_call: TRBD1
clone_size: NA
cdr3_length: 17
j_call: TRBJ1-5
v_call: TRBV6-2/TRBV6-3

cdr3_nt: TGCAGTGCTAGAGATGGGACAGCTAATGAAAAACTGTTTTTT
cdr3_aa: CSARDGTANEKLFF
d_call: TRBD1
clone_size: few
cdr3_length: 14
j_call: TRBJ1-4
v_call: TRBV20-1

cdr3_nt: TGTGCCAGCAGCCAAGGACAGGGGGCCGGGACCCAGTACTTC
cdr3_aa: CASSQGQGAGTQYF
d_call: TRBD1
clone_size: NA
cdr3_length: 14
j_call: TRBJ2-5
v_call: TRBV7-7

cdr3_nt: TGTGCCAGCAGTTTCGGCACCCCGAAGACCGGGGAGCTGTTTTTT
cdr3_aa: CASSFGTPKTGELFF
d_call: NA
clone_size: many
cdr3_length: 15
j_call: TRBJ2-2
v_call: TRBV28

cdr3_nt: TGTGCCAGCAGCTTGGGGAAAGGCTACACCTTC
cdr3_aa: CASSLGKGYTF
d_call: NA
clone_size: many
cdr3_length: 11
j_call: TRBJ1-2
v_call: TRBV7-2

cdr3_nt: TGTGCCAGCAGACACTACAGCCAAGCTTTCTTT
cdr3_aa: CASRHYSQAFF
d_call: NA
clone_size: few
cdr3_length: 11
j_call: TRBJ1-1
v_call: TRBV27

cdr3_nt: TGCGCCAGCAGCCAAGAGGGACAGGGGGTACTCTCTGGAAACACCATATATTTT
cdr3_aa: CASSQEGQGVLSGNTIYF
d_call: TRBD1
clone_size: NA
cdr3_length: 18
j_call: TRBJ1-3
v_call: TRBV4-1

cdr3_nt: TGCAGCGTTGCTGTTACAGGTCAAGAGACCCAGTACTTC
cdr3_aa: CSVAVTGQETQYF
d_call: NA
clone_size: many
cdr3_length: 13
j_call: TRBJ2-5
v_call: TRBV29-1

cdr3_nt: TGTGCCAGCAGCTTAGCCGGGGGGTCCGGGCATCTGCAGTTCTTC
cdr3_aa: CASSLAGGSGHLQFF
d_call: TRBD2
clone_size: NA
cdr3_length: 15
j_call: TRBJ2-1
v_call: TRBV11-2

cdr3_nt: TGCGCCAGCAGCCAAGCGGTTCTGTATAATTCACCCCTCCACTTT
cdr3_aa: CASSQAVLYNSPLHF
d_call: NA
clone_size: many
cdr3_length: 15
j_call: TRBJ1-6
v_call: TRBV4-3

cdr3_nt: TGTGCCAGCACCGGGACGGAGTACAATGAGCAGTTCTTC
cdr3_aa: CASTGTEYNEQFF
d_call: NA
clone_size: NA
cdr3_length: 13
j_call: TRBJ2-1
v_call: TRBV4-2

cdr3_nt: TGCGCCAGCAGCCAGAGGGGGGTGAACACCGGGGAGCTGTTTTTT
cdr3_aa: CASSQRGVNTGELFF
d_call: NA
clone_size: many
cdr3_length: 15
j_call: TRBJ2-2
v_call: TRBV4-3

cdr3_nt: TGCAGCGTTGAAGGCTCGCTAGCGGACCCGTGGACAGATACGCAGTATTTT
cdr3_aa: CSVEGSLADPWTDTQYF
d_call: TRBD2
clone_size: few
cdr3_length: 17
j_call: TRBJ2-3
v_call: TRBV29-1

cdr3_nt: TGTGCCAGCAGCTTAGGACAGGGCCGGGGCTATGGCTACACCTTC
cdr3_aa: CASSLGQGRGYGYTF
d_call: TRBD1
clone_size: NA
cdr3_length: 15
j_call: TRBJ1-2
v_call: TRBV7-2

cdr3_nt: TGCAGTGCTAGAGACTGGGGACTAGCGCTCGGTGAGCAGTTCTTC
cdr3_aa: CSARDWGLALGEQFF
d_call: TRBD2
clone_size: NA
cdr3_length: 15
j_call: TRBJ2-1
v_call: TRBV20-1

cdr3_nt: TGCAGTGCTAGAGATATCTCCCTAGCTGGAGGTGAGCAGTTCTTC
cdr3_aa: CSARDISLAGGEQFF
d_call: NA
clone_size: few
cdr3_length: 15
j_call: TRBJ2-1
v_call: TRBV20-1

cdr3_nt: TGCAGTGCTCAAAGTCCCCGGGACTCTCTCGATGAGCAGTTCTTC
cdr3_aa: CSAQSPRDSLDEQFF
d_call: NA
clone_size: few
cdr3_length: 15
j_call: TRBJ2-1
v_call: TRBV20-1

cdr3_nt: TGCAATGCTAGCCGGACTAGCGGGAGGGGAGAGCAGTACTTC
cdr3_aa: CNASRTSGRGEQYF
d_call: TRBD2
clone_size: NA
cdr3_length: 14
j_call: TRBJ2-7
v_call: TRBV20-1

cdr3_nt: TGTGCCAGCAGTGTCAGGGGGCTTGGGGGTAGCAATCAGCCCCAGCATTTT
cdr3_aa: CASSVRGLGGSNQPQHF
d_call: TRBD1
clone_size: NA
cdr3_length: 17
j_call: TRBJ1-5
v_call: TRBV6-1

cdr3_nt: TGTGCCGCACAAGCGGGGACTAGAGACCAAGAGACCCAGTACTTC
cdr3_aa: CAAQAGTRDQETQYF
d_call: TRBD2
clone_size: many
cdr3_length: 15
j_call: TRBJ2-5
v_call: TRBV10-3

cdr3_nt: TGCGCCAGCAGCAGTGACATCCCCCCTCACGAGCAGTACTTC
cdr3_aa: CASSSDIPPHEQYF
d_call: NA
clone_size: many
cdr3_length: 14
j_call: TRBJ2-7
v_call: TRBV5-1

cdr3_nt: TGTGCCAGCAGTTACTTAGCGGGGGGCATAGTCTACGAGCAGTACTTC
cdr3_aa: CASSYLAGGIVYEQYF
d_call: TRBD2
clone_size: once
cdr3_length: 16
j_call: TRBJ2-7
v_call: TRBV6-5

cdr3_nt: TGTGCCAGCAGTTACGAGAGGGGCAAAAACATTCAGTACTTC
cdr3_aa: CASSYERGKNIQYF
d_call: NA
clone_size: few
cdr3_length: 14
j_call: TRBJ2-4
v_call: TRBV6-5

cdr3_nt: TGCGCCAGCAGCTTAGATTCCATCGGTTCACCCCTCCACTTT
cdr3_aa: CASSLDSIGSPLHF
d_call: NA
clone_size: NA
cdr3_length: 14
j_call: TRBJ1-6
v_call: TRBV5-1

cdr3_nt: TGCAGTGCAAGAAACTCGCGGGTCCACTCCTACAATGAGCAGTTCTTC
cdr3_aa: CSARNSRVHSYNEQFF
d_call: NA
clone_size: NA
cdr3_length: 16
j_call: TRBJ2-1
v_call: TRBV20-1

cdr3_nt: TGTGCCAGCTCACTCCAGACAGGGTACACTGAAGCTTTCTTT
cdr3_aa: CASSLQTGYTEAFF
d_call: TRBD1
clone_size: few
cdr3_length: 14
j_call: TRBJ1-1
v_call: TRBV18

cdr3_nt: TGTGCCAGCAGCTCAACAGGGCCTAACACTGAAGCTTTCTTT
cdr3_aa: CASSSTGPNTEAFF
d_call: NA
clone_size: few
cdr3_length: 14
j_call: TRBJ1-1
v_call: TRBV2

cdr3_nt: TGCAGTGCTAGACAGGGCAACTACGAGCAGTACTTC
cdr3_aa: CSARQGNYEQYF
d_call: NA
clone_size: few
cdr3_length: 12
j_call: TRBJ2-7
v_call: TRBV20-1

cdr3_nt: TGTGCCACCAGCAGCCGGGACCGGGCTGTCGGCTACACCTTC
cdr3_aa: CATSSRDRAVGYTF
d_call: NA
clone_size: many
cdr3_length: 14
j_call: TRBJ1-2
v_call: TRBV15

cdr3_nt: TGTGCCAGCAGCTTACCGACGGGACTAGCGAGCACAGATACGCAGTATTTT
cdr3_aa: CASSLPTGLASTDTQYF
d_call: TRBD2
clone_size: NA
cdr3_length: 17
j_call: TRBJ2-3
v_call: TRBV7-2

cdr3_nt: TGTGCCAGCAGCGAGGGTGGGGGAACCACAGATACGCAGTATTTT
cdr3_aa: CASSEGGGTTDTQYF
d_call: NA
clone_size: many
cdr3_length: 15
j_call: TRBJ2-3
v_call: TRBV9

cdr3_nt: TGTGCCACCAGTGACTCGAGGGGGCTGAACACTGAAGCTTTCTTT
cdr3_aa: CATSDSRGLNTEAFF
d_call: TRBD1
clone_size: few
cdr3_length: 15
j_call: TRBJ1-1
v_call: TRBV24-1